These 4 T cell receptor beta chains originate from one sample sequenced in a study of somatic mutations in cytotoxic T cells in rheumatoid arthritis. Clones were sequenced by immunoSEQ multiplex PCR, and TCRdb holds only the in-frame ones, with some missing. The sample includes roughly 4,500 clones, about nine tenths of them seen just once. Source material: CD8+ T cells sorted from blood. The receptors were gathered from a woman in her 70s with rheumatoid arthritis.

The CDR3 is CASSTRGARKIFF. In DNA, the CDR3 is TGTGCCAGCAGCACGCGGGGGGCTAGAAAGATATTCTTC. The rearrangement links TRBV5-6 to TRBJ2-1; 8 bases are a match to TRBD2. Germline V CDR1 and CDR2: SGHDT, YYEEEE. This CDR3 has 13 residues. V trimming: 4 bases; J trimming: 16 bases; junction bases outside the gene matches: 13.

The chain carries TRBV9 and TRBJ2-5; no definite D call. Germline CDR1 and CDR2: SGDLS and YYNGEE. The V gene lost 4 bases and the J gene lost 5 bases, with 21 bases spanning the gap. This CDR3 comprises 16 residues. The CDR3 is CASSSSGLCIKETQYF. In DNA form, the CDR3 reads TGTGCCAGCAGCTCATCGGGTTTGTGTATCAAGGAGACCCAGTACTTC.

This sequence joins TRBV6-1 and TRBJ2-1; 16 bases are a match to TRBD2. This CDR3 spans 19 amino acids. The germline CDR1 and CDR2 sequences are MNHNS and SASEGT. J lost 1 base, V lost 4 bases, and 7 bases had no gene match. In DNA, the CDR3 is TGTGCCAGCAGTGCCACCGGGACTAGCGGGGGGGGTTCCTACAATGAGCAGTTCTTC. Translating it yields CASSATGTSGGGSYNEQFF.

This clone was detected once. This chain connects TRBV19 to TRBJ1-1; possible D gene TRBD1, 5 bases. The CDR3 has 15 residues. CDR1 and CDR2 (germline): LNHDA, SQIVND (reference sequence). Trimming took off 3 bases at V and 1 base at J, with 12 bases between the two ends. DNA for the CDR3: TGTGCCAGTAGTATCCTAGGGGCTGCGAACACTGAAGCTTTCTTT. This translates into CASSILGAANTEAFF.